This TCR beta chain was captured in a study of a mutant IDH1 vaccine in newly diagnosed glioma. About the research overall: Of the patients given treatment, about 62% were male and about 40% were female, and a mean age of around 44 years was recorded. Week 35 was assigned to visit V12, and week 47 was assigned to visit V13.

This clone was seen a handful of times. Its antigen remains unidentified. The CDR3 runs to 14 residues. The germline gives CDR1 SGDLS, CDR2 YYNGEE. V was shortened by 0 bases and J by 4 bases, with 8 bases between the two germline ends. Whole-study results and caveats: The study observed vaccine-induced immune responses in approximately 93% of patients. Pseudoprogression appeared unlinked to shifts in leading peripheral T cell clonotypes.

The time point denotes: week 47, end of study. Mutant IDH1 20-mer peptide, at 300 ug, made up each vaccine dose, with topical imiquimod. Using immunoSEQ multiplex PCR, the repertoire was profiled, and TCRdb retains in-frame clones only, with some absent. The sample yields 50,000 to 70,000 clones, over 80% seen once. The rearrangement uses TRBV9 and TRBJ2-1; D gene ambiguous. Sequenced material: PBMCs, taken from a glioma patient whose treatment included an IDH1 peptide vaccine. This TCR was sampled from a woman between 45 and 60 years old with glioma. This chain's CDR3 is CASSVGTVYNEQFF. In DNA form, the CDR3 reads TGTGCCAGCAGCGTAGGAACAGTTTACAATGAGCAGTTCTTC.